A selection of T cell receptor beta chains follows, all from one sample in a study of graft-versus-host responses after intestinal transplantation. These receptors are not linked to any known antigen. TCRdb's copy holds only in-frame clones and misses some; the assay was immunoSEQ multiplex PCR. The data contain about 70,000 clones, 90% of them singletons. The specimen was unstimulated CD8+ T cells sorted from spleen or lymph node cells, collected before intestinal transplant. These receptors all come from a human donor who received an intestinal transplant. CDR3s include the opening cysteine and the closing phenylalanine or tryptophan. A D gene is named only where the DNA matches it firmly. A clone size is listed for some rows: how often the clone was seen (once, few, many), or a class if it is expanded.

DNA,CDR3,J,size,V,D
TGCAGCGTTGAAGGGGGGGTTACTGAAGCTTTCTTT,CSVEGGVTEAFF,TRBJ1-1,few,TRBV29-1,-
TGCGCCAGCAGTGATCGGAGCTCCTACGAGCAGTACTTC,CASSDRSSYEQYF,TRBJ2-7,once,TRBV10-1,-
TGTGCCAGCAGCCAAGATGTGGGGGCTAATGCTGAAGCTTTCTTT,CASSQDVGANAEAFF,TRBJ1-1,-,TRBV4-2,-
TGTGCCAGCAGCCGCCGGACAGCTACCTATAATTCACCCCTCCACTTT,CASSRRTATYNSPLHF,TRBJ1-6,once,TRBV5-5,-
TGTGCCAGCAGCGACCAGCGGGGGGGCTCCTACAATGAGCAGTTCTTC,CASSDQRGGSYNEQFF,TRBJ2-1,-,TRBV9,TRBD2
TGCGCCAGCAGTGAGTCCCTGGGAGGGGGAGAGCCATCCTATGGCTACACCTTC,CASSESLGGGEPSYGYTF,TRBJ1-2,-,TRBV10-2,-
TGTGCCATCAGTGAGGGGGCGGGGGTCTACGAGCAGTACTTC,CAISEGAGVYEQYF,TRBJ2-7,-,TRBV10-3,TRBD2
TGTGCCAGTACCTGGACGGGGAGCTCTGGAAACACCATATATTTT,CASTWTGSSGNTIYF,TRBJ1-3,-,TRBV19,-
TGTGCCAGCAGTGTTATAGCGGGGGGGAACAATGAGCAGTTCTTC,CASSVIAGGNNEQFF,TRBJ2-1,-,TRBV6-1,TRBD2
TGTGCCAGCAGTTTAGGGCGGGGGTACTACAATGAGCAGTTCTTC,CASSLGRGYYNEQFF,TRBJ2-1,-,TRBV27,TRBD2
TGCAGCGTTGAAGAGGCGGCAGAGCACTATGGCTACACCTTC,CSVEEAAEHYGYTF,TRBJ1-2,-,TRBV29-1,-
TGTGCCACCTTAATGGCAGGGGACGGGGAGACCCAGTACTTC,CATLMAGDGETQYF,TRBJ2-5,once,TRBV25-1,-
TGTGCCAGCAGTGGGGCAGGGGAGTCCTATAATTCACCCCTCCACTTT,CASSGAGESYNSPLHF,TRBJ1-6,-,TRBV2,-
TGTGCCAGCAACCCAAACGGGGGGAACCCCTACAATGAGCAGTTCTTC,CASNPNGGNPYNEQFF,TRBJ2-1,-,TRBV7-8,TRBD2
TGTGCCAGCAGCCACGTGCTAGGCGATGAGCAGTTCTTC,CASSHVLGDEQFF,TRBJ2-1,-,TRBV14,-
TGCGCCAGCAGCCAATGGCCTTTCTATGGCTACACCTTC,CASSQWPFYGYTF,TRBJ1-2,-,TRBV4-1,-
TGTGCCAGCACCGGACCCACCGGGACAGGGATATCCCACTCTGGAAACACCATATATTTT,CASTGPTGTGISHSGNTIYF,TRBJ1-3,-,TRBV2,TRBD1
TGTGACGGAGAGGGTGACCCGAAAGAGACCCAGTACTTC,CDGEGDPKETQYF,TRBJ2-5,-,TRBV2,-
TGTGCCAGCAGCCCCGATGGGACACCATATGGCTACACCTTC,CASSPDGTPYGYTF,TRBJ1-2,-,TRBV6-1,-
TGTGCCAGCAGTCCCACAAGTTCAAACTATGGCTACACCTTC,CASSPTSSNYGYTF,TRBJ1-2,-,TRBV27,-
TGTGCCAGTCGAGGGTTACCGGCTTGGGAGACCCAGTACTTC,CASRGLPAWETQYF,TRBJ2-5,-,TRBV19,-
TGTGCCAGTGAGACTAGCGCGGCCGGGGAGCTGTTTTTT,CASETSAAGELFF,TRBJ2-2,once,TRBV19,TRBD2
TGTGCCAGCAGTTTATATGAGGGAGGGTGGTATGGCTACACCTTC,CASSLYEGGWYGYTF,TRBJ1-2,-,TRBV27,-
TGTGCCAGCAGCGTAGGAGAGGCTAGGTGGGATGAGCAGTTCTTC,CASSVGEARWDEQFF,TRBJ2-1,-,TRBV9,-
TGTGCCAGCAGTTTAGGAGGGGGCCCCCATTCACCCCTCCACTTT,CASSLGGGPHSPLHF,TRBJ1-6,-,TRBV27,TRBD1
TGTGCCAGCAGCCCAACAGGGCACTACGAGCAGTACTTC,CASSPTGHYEQYF,TRBJ2-7,-,TRBV27,-
TGTGCCAGCAGCTTAGGCCGTCGCAATCAGCCCCAGCATTTT,CASSLGRRNQPQHF,TRBJ1-5,-,TRBV13,-
TGTGCCAGCAGCTTATTTCCAGGGGCCGTCTCTGAAGCTTTCTTT,CASSLFPGAVSEAFF,TRBJ1-1,-,TRBV7-8,-
TGCAGCGTTGACGCAGGGGGAAGGGAGGGCTACACCTTC,CSVDAGGREGYTF,TRBJ1-2,once,TRBV29-1,TRBD1
TGTGCCAGCAGCTACCCAATGGCCGGGACAGGGCCCGACACAGATACGCAGTATTTT,CASSYPMAGTGPDTDTQYF,TRBJ2-3,-,TRBV7-8,TRBD1
TGTGCCAGCAGCGCCGTAGCGGGGGGGGCGGATGAGCAGTTCTTC,CASSAVAGGADEQFF,TRBJ2-1,-,TRBV9,TRBD2
TGTGCCAGCAGCGTGCTAGCGGGGAGCTCCTACGAGCAGTACTTC,CASSVLAGSSYEQYF,TRBJ2-7,-,TRBV5-6,TRBD2
TGTGCCAGCAGACTATCCGACAGGGGTACTGAAGCTTTCTTT,CASRLSDRGTEAFF,TRBJ1-1,-,TRBV6-5,TRBD1
TGTGCCAGCAGCCCCCTGCGGGGGGCCACAGATACGCAGTATTTT,CASSPLRGATDTQYF,TRBJ2-3,-,TRBV7-3,TRBD2
TGTGCCAGCAGCCCGGGACAGGGGTGGTTCGAGCAGTACTTC,CASSPGQGWFEQYF,TRBJ2-7,-,TRBV13,TRBD1
TGTGCCAGCAGTGAACCAGACGAGCAGTACTTC,CASSEPDEQYF,TRBJ2-7,-,TRBV25-1,-
TGTGCCAGCAGCTTAGGGGATGAGACCCAGTACTTC,CASSLGDETQYF,TRBJ2-5,-,TRBV5-6,-
TGTGCCAGCAGCGCAGGCTCGTTGGACACTGAAGCTTTCTTT,CASSAGSLDTEAFF,TRBJ1-1,-,TRBV9,-
TGTGCCAGCAGTTATGGAGCGACCCCAGATACGCAGTATTTT,CASSYGATPDTQYF,TRBJ2-3,few,TRBV27,-
TGTGCCAGCAGCCCTGGTGGGGGGGCTTACAATGAGCAGTTCTTC,CASSPGGGAYNEQFF,TRBJ2-1,-,TRBV9,-
TGTGCCAGCAGAACTCCAGGGGTTGGGTATGGCTACACCTTC,CASRTPGVGYGYTF,TRBJ1-2,-,TRBV27,-
TGTGCCAGCAGCACCCGACAGGGTTCGCCTGACTATGGCTACACCTTC,CASSTRQGSPDYGYTF,TRBJ1-2,-,TRBV9,TRBD1
TGTGCCAGTAGTATTACAGGGCTCTATGGCTACACCTTC,CASSITGLYGYTF,TRBJ1-2,-,TRBV19,-
TGTGCCAGCAGCCACGGCGGCCAGAACACCGGGGAGCTGTTTTTT,CASSHGGQNTGELFF,TRBJ2-2,-,TRBV7-6,-
TGTGCCAGCAGCTTATCGACAGCCAGCTCTGGAAACACCATATATTTT,CASSLSTASSGNTIYF,TRBJ1-3,-,TRBV7-8,-
TGTGCCAGCAGCGGCAGTACCGGGACTATCTACGAGCAGTACTTC,CASSGSTGTIYEQYF,TRBJ2-7,-,TRBV5-4,TRBD2
TGCGCCAGCAGGAGTGTACTAGCGGGGGGCCTAACCTACAATGAGCAGTTCTTC,CASRSVLAGGLTYNEQFF,TRBJ2-1,-,TRBV5-1,TRBD2
TGCAGCGTTGAAGATCCGGGACTAGCGGGCACAGATACGCAGTATTTT,CSVEDPGLAGTDTQYF,TRBJ2-3,few,TRBV29-1,TRBD2
TGTGCCAGCAGCTTACGGGCGGGGGGGCCGGTAGATACGCAGTATTTT,CASSLRAGGPVDTQYF,TRBJ2-3,-,TRBV7-3,TRBD2
TGTGCCAGCAGCTTGGCGGGGGTGACGCGGGAGACCCAGTACTTC,CASSLAGVTRETQYF,TRBJ2-5,-,TRBV5-6,-
TGTGCCAGCCGGGGGGGTATGGGTACTGAAGCTTTCTTT,CASRGGMGTEAFF,TRBJ1-1,-,TRBV6-5,-
TGTGCCAGCAGAGCAGCTAGCGGCTACACCTTC,CASRAASGYTF,TRBJ1-2,-,TRBV27,-
TGTGCCAGTCAGGGAGGTGAAAAACTGTTTTTT,CASQGGEKLFF,TRBJ1-4,-,TRBV27,-
TGTGCCAGCAGCCTAGCAGGTGGTGCTGGGGAGACCCAGTACTTC,CASSLAGGAGETQYF,TRBJ2-5,-,TRBV7-3,-